This T cell receptor beta chain was sequenced in a study of early T cells in non-severe SARS-CoV-2 infection. This clonotype was seen more than once but under ten times. V lost 6 bases and J lost 0; bases outside the gene matches: 4. The CDR3 is made up of 14 amino acids. Per the germline V gene, CDR1 is SQVTM and CDR2 is ANQGSEA. A single record per CDR3 protein comes from TCRdb applying MiXCR to the 5' RACE reads. Among 65,000 to 90,000 distinct CDR3 sequences, 9% to 15% were seen once, and the ten largest hold 4% to 5%. This clonotype was sampled from an adult who was a healthcare worker with PCR-confirmed SARS-CoV-2 infection or an uninfected control (not recorded which). The V gene is TRBV29-1, the J gene TRBJ2-1; 8 bases align to TRBD1. The specimen was whole blood. The CDR3 DNA reads TGCAGCGTACAGGGGGATAGCTCCTACAATGAGCAGTTCTTC. As protein: CSVQGDSSYNEQFF.